This T cell receptor (beta chain) is drawn from a study of blood T cell repertoires in COVID-19. As for the study in general: The United States, Italy and Spain provided the acute and convalescent COVID-19 samples. PBMCs, B-cell-depleted T cells, or T cells were the source of the cDNA or gDNA that made up the material.

The authors' processing: Amplified reference gene primers provided the basis for estimating nucleated cell counts. Some clones are missing from TCRdb's copy, which holds only in-frame ones; the method was immunoSEQ multiplex PCR. V and J calls and clone size are those listed in that table; D and trimming were worked out from the DNA. The profile shows some 370,000 clones, around 89% of them singletons. Germline V gene lookup returns CDR1 LNHDA and CDR2 SQIVND (reference sequence). CDR3 length: 14 residues. V was trimmed by 8 bases and J by 2 bases, leaving 10 bases between them. The chain joins TRBV19 to TRBJ2-6; D remains ambiguous. The sequencing input was peripheral blood. The sequence derives from a man in his forties with acute or convalescent COVID-19. CDR3 amino acids: CASEWAPGANVLTF. In DNA form, the CDR3 reads TGTGCCAGTGAATGGGCTCCTGGGGCCAACGTCCTGACTTTC.